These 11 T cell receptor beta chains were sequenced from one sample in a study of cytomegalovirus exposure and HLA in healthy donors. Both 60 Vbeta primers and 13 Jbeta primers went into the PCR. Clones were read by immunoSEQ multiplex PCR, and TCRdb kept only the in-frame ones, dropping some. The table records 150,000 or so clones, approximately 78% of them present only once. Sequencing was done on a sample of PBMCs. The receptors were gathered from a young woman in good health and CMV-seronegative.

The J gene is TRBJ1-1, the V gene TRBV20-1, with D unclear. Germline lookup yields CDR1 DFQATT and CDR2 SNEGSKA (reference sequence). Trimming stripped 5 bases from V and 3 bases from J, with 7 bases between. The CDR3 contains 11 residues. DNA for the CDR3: TGCAGTGCTCCCCTCGACACTGAAGCTTTCTTT. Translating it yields CSAPLDTEAFF.

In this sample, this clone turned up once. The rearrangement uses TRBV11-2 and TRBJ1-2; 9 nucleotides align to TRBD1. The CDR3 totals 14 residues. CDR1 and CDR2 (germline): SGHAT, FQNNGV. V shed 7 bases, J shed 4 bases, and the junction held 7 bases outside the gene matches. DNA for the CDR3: TGTGCCAGCACCCCCACAGGGGGCGCCTATGGCTACACCTTC. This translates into CASTPTGGAYGYTF. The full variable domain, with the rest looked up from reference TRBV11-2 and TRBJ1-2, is EAGVAQSPRYKIIEKRQSVAFWCNPISGHATLYWYQQILGQGPKLLIQFQNNGVVDDSQLPKDRFSAERLKGVDSTLKIQPAKLEDSAVYLCASTPTGGAYGYTFGSGTRLTVV.

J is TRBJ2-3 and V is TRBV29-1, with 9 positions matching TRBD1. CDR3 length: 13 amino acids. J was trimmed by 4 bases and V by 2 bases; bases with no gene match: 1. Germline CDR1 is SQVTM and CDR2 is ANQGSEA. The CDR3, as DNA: TGCAGCGTTGAAACAGGGGGCGCAGATACGCAGTATTTT. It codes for CSVETGGADTQYF.

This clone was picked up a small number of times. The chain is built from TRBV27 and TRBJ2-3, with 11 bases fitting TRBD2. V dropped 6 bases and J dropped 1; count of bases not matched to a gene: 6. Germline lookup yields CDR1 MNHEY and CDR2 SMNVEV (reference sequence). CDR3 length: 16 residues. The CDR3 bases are TGTGCCAGCAGCCCCCGACTAGCGGGACGCACAGATACGCAGTATTTT. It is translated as CASSPRLAGRTDTQYF.

CDR3: CASSYAQGASPLHF. The CDR3 DNA follows: TGTGCCAGCAGCTACGCCCAGGGGGCTTCACCCCTCCACTTT. The chain joins TRBV28 to TRBJ1-6; TRBD1 agrees at 8 bases. The CDR3 spans 14 residues. Trimming at V came to 6 bases and at J to 9 bases, leaving 7 bases not matched to a gene. Germline V gene sequence: CDR1 MDHEN, CDR2 SYDVKM.

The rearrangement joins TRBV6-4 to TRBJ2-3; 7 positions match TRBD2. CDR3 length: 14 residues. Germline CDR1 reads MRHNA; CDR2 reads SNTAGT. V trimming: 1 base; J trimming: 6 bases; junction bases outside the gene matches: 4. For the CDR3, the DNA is TGTGCCAGCAGTGACTTGGGGGGGAGCGATACGCAGTATTTT. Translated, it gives CASSDLGGSDTQYF.

The CDR3 loop is CASSMQTSGTYNEQFF. DNA for the CDR3: TGTGCCAGTAGTATGCAGACTAGCGGGACCTACAATGAGCAGTTCTTC. This chain joins TRBV19 and TRBJ2-1; TRBD2 matches at 11 bases. J gave up 2 bases and V 3 bases, and 3 bases lay outside the gene matches. The germline gives CDR1 LNHDA, CDR2 SQIVND (reference sequence). The CDR3 is 16 amino acids.

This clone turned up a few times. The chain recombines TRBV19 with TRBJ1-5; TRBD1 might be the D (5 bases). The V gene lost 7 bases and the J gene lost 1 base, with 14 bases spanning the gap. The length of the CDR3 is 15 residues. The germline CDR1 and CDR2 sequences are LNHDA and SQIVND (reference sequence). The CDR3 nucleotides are TGTGCCAGTACTCTCTCAAGGGGAAGCAATCAGCCCCAGCATTTT. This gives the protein CASTLSRGSNQPQHF.

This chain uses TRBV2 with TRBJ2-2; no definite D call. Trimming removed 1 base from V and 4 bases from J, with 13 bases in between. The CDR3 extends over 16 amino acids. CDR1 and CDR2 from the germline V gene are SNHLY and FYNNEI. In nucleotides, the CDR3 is TGTGCCAGCAGTGAAGGCGTGCTCGGGTCCACCGGGGAGCTGTTTTTT. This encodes CASSEGVLGSTGELFF.

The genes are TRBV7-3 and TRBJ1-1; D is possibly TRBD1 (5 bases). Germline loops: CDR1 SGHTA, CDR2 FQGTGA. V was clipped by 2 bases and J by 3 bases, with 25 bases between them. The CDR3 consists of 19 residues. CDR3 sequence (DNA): TGTGCCAGCAGCTTACTGGGACCACAGGACCCCCGGGGGTACACTGAAGCTTTCTTT. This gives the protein CASSLLGPQDPRGYTEAFF.

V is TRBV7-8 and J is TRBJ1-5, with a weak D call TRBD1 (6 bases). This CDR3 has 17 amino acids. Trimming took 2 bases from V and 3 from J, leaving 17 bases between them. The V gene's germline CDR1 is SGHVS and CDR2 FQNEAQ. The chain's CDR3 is CASSLHTGQKFNQPQHF. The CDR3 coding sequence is TGTGCCAGCAGCTTACACACAGGGCAGAAGTTCAATCAGCCCCAGCATTTT.